These 25 T cell receptor beta chains came from one sample sequenced in a study of cytomegalovirus exposure and HLA in healthy donors. A multiplex PCR was run with 60 Vbeta primers and 13 Jbeta primers. Assay: immunoSEQ multiplex PCR; the TCRdb copy retains only in-frame clones and omits some. Counted here are around 150,000 clones, 75% to 85% occurring once; the ten biggest clones make up 1.8%. The specimen was PBMCs. The receptors stem from a female donor in good health and CMV-seropositive.

This sequence joins TRBV7-3 and TRBJ2-7; possibly TRBD1 for D (5 bases). The V and J ends lost 6 bases and 4 bases respectively, with 13 bases between them. From germline, CDR1 is SGHTA and CDR2 FQGTGA. This CDR3 has 13 residues. The CDR3: CASSLGKGYEQYF. The CDR3, as DNA: TGTGCCAGCAGTTTGGGGAAGGGGTACGAGCAGTACTTC.

In DNA, the CDR3 is TGTGCCAGCAGAGGACAGGGGAAGTTCTTC. Protein product: CASRGQGKFF. The chain couples TRBV28 to TRBJ2-1; 9 nucleotides line up with TRBD1. Trimming at V came to 6 bases and at J to 14 bases, leaving 2 bases not matched to a gene. The CDR3 length is 10 residues. Germline V gene lookup returns CDR1 MDHEN and CDR2 SYDVKM. The whole variable domain, remainder taken from reference TRBV28 and TRBJ2-1, is DVKVTQSSRYLVKRTGEKVFLECVQDMDHENMFWYRQDPGLGLRLIYFSYDVKMKEKGDIPEGYSVSREKKERFSLILESASTNQTSMYLCASRGQGKFFGPGTRLTVL.

This clone showed up just a few times. The CDR3 DNA sequence: TGTGCCAGTAGTATAACCAGGAGGACAGGGGGCAAAGCTAACTATGGCTACACCTTC. This encodes CASSITRRTGGKANYGYTF. The chain links TRBV19 to TRBJ1-2, with 11 bases that match TRBD1. The length of the CDR3 is 19 residues. The V gene's germline CDR1 is LNHDA and CDR2 SQIVND (reference sequence). J was trimmed by 0 bases and V by 2 bases; bases with no gene match: 11.

The V gene is TRBV7-2, the J gene TRBJ2-5; D is possibly TRBD2 (5 bases). Germline-derived CDR1 and CDR2 are SGHTA and FQGNSA. V was pared by 5 bases and J by 7 bases, with 11 bases between. This CDR3 is 12 amino acids long. CDR3 amino acids: CASSGGYGTQYF. The CDR3 nucleotides read TGTGCCAGCAGCGGAGGTTATGGGACCCAGTACTTC.

The chain joins TRBV2 to TRBJ2-5; D perhaps matches TRBD1 (6 bases). With 1 base removed from V and 1 base from J, the gap between germline ends came to 13 bases. Per the germline V gene, CDR1 is SNHLY and CDR2 is FYNNEI. This CDR3 has 16 residues. This CDR3 reads CASSEDPTGPQETQYF. The CDR3 nucleotides read TGTGCCAGCAGTGAAGACCCGACAGGACCCCAAGAGACCCAGTACTTC.

The V call is TRBV11-3, the J call TRBJ2-7, with 10 bases aligning to TRBD2. J gave up 7 bases and V 5 bases, and 17 bases lay outside the gene matches. Germline values: CDR1 SGHNT, CDR2 YENEEA. The CDR3 totals 17 residues. CDR3 bases: TGTGCCAGCAGCCACCCCTGTTTAGCGGGAGGAAGGCATGAGCAGTACTTC. This gives the protein CASSHPCLAGGRHEQYF.

This clone was observed a single time. J is TRBJ1-4 and V is TRBV19; D uncertain. CDR1 and CDR2 (germline): LNHDA, SQIVND (reference sequence). CDR3 size: 14 residues. The V end was cut by 2 bases, the J end by 2 bases, with 6 bases between. The CDR3 sequence: CASSIRTTNEKLFF. The CDR3 DNA follows: TGTGCCAGTAGTATAAGGACTACTAATGAAAAACTGTTTTTT.

The chain joins TRBV2 to TRBJ2-7; D gene ambiguous. The CDR3 is 12 amino acids. CDR1 and CDR2 (germline): SNHLY, FYNNEI. V was clipped by 4 bases and J by 0 bases, with 4 bases between them. As DNA, the CDR3 is TGTGCCAGCAGTGTCCTCTCCTACGAGCAGTACTTC. It codes for CASSVLSYEQYF.

V usage is TRBV5-1 and J usage is TRBJ2-7; D is possibly TRBD2 (6 bases). The CDR3 sequence is 15 residues long. V dropped 0 bases and J dropped 3 bases, with 13 bases sitting between them. Looked up from germline, CDR1 is SGHRS and CDR2 is YFSETQ. In DNA, the CDR3 is TGCGCCAGCAGCTTGGCCGGGGGATCTAACTACGAGCAGTACTTC. It translates to CASSLAGGSNYEQYF.

This chain uses TRBV27 with TRBJ2-1; possibly TRBD2 for D (6 bases). The CDR3 sequence is 15 residues long. CDR1 is MNHEY, CDR2 SMNVEV, per germline (reference sequence). V was clipped by 0 bases and J by 3 bases, with 9 bases between them. The chain's CDR3 is CASSLSGGVYNEQFF. CDR3 DNA sequence: TGTGCCAGCAGTTTATCTGGCGGGGTCTACAATGAGCAGTTCTTC.

The V gene is TRBV6-1, the J gene TRBJ2-5, with a tentative D call TRBD2 (6 bases). CDR1 is MNHNS and CDR2 is SASEGT in the germline V gene. The CDR3 is 12 amino acids. The V end lost 8 bases, the J end lost 5 bases, and 12 bases lay between the germline ends. The CDR3 reads CASGGAGETQYF. The DNA of the CDR3 is TGTGCCAGCGGCGGGGCAGGGGAGACCCAGTACTTC.

This clone appeared a few times. The V gene is TRBV5-4, the J gene TRBJ2-5; TRBD2 agrees at 10 bases. CDR3 size: 16 residues. Germline V gene sequence: CDR1 SGHNT, CDR2 YYREEE (reference sequence). Trimming cost V 3 bases and J 4 bases; bases outside gene matches: 9. CDR3 bases: TGTGCCAGCAGCTGGAGGACTAGCGGAGGTGTAGAGACCCAGTACTTC. It translates to CASSWRTSGGVETQYF.

The V and J genes are TRBV5-4 and TRBJ2-7, with 10 bases aligning to TRBD2. Germline V gives CDR1 SGHNT, CDR2 YYREEE (reference sequence). Trimming removed 2 bases from V and 0 bases from J; junction bases left unmatched: 5. The length of the CDR3 is 16 residues. This chain's CDR3 is CASSFPSGSSSYEQYF. CDR3 nucleotides: TGTGCCAGCAGCTTTCCTAGCGGGAGTTCCTCCTACGAGCAGTACTTC.

The chain recombines TRBV29-1 with TRBJ2-7; D gene unclear. Germline lookup yields CDR1 SQVTM and CDR2 ANQGSEA. The CDR3 is 9 amino acids. V dropped 4 bases and J dropped 7 bases, with 5 bases sitting between them. CDR3: CSVGREQYF. CDR3 nucleotide sequence: TGCAGCGTTGGTCGGGAGCAGTACTTC.

This clone was observed a handful of times. This chain connects TRBV6-1 to TRBJ2-1; possibly TRBD1 for D (6 bases). Trimming removed 0 bases from V and 10 bases from J, with 13 bases in between. The V gene's germline CDR1 is MNHNS and CDR2 SASEGT. This CDR3 has 14 amino acids. The DNA for the CDR3 is TGTGCCAGCAGTGAAGCCCTCCGACAGGCCGAGCAGTTCTTC. Residues: CASSEALRQAEQFF.

In its sample, this clone was seen a few times. This sequence joins TRBV2 and TRBJ1-4; D is unresolved. Germline CDR1 SNHLY, CDR2 FYNNEI. V gave up 6 bases and J gave up 1 base, with 9 bases separating them. CDR3 length equals 14 residues. The CDR3 reads CASRKDLTNEKLFF. The CDR3 DNA follows: TGTGCCAGCAGAAAAGACTTAACTAATGAAAAACTGTTTTTT.

The CDR3 sequence is CASSRTVNTEAFF. CDR3 nucleotides: TGTGCCAGCAGTAGAACAGTGAACACTGAAGCTTTCTTT. The chain combines TRBV7-3 with TRBJ1-1; no definite D call. Looked up from germline, CDR1 is SGHTA and CDR2 is FQGTGA. V dropped 6 bases and J dropped 0 bases, with 8 bases sitting between them. The CDR3 runs to 13 residues. Combining the CDR3 with reference TRBV7-3 and TRBJ1-1 gives the whole variable domain GAGVSQTPSNKVTEKGKYVELRCDPISGHTALYWYRQSLGQGPEFLIYFQGTGAADDSGLPNDRFFAVRPEGSVSTLKIQRTERGDSAVYLCASSRTVNTEAFFGQGTRLTVV.

The genes are TRBV5-6 and TRBJ2-5; maybe TRBD2 (6 bases). The germline V gene encodes CDR1 SGHDT and CDR2 YYEEEE. This CDR3 is built from 14 residues. V was cut by 4 bases and J by 5 bases, with 15 bases left in between. The CDR3 nucleotides read TGTGCCAGCAGCCTTCGGTGGGGGGAGGAGACCCAGTACTTC. Protein: CASSLRWGEETQYF. Full variable domain (outside the CDR3, taken from reference TRBV5-6 and TRBJ2-5): DAGVTQSPTHLIKTRGQQVTLRCSPKSGHDTVSWYQQALGQGPQFIFQYYEEEERQRGNFPDRFSGHQFPNYSSELNVNALLLGDSALYLCASSLRWGEETQYFGPGTRLLVL.

The V gene is TRBV5-4, the J gene TRBJ2-7; D may be TRBD1 (7 bases). Trimming took off 2 bases at V and 3 bases at J, with 15 bases between the two ends. Germline V gene data show CDR1 as SGHNT and CDR2 as YYREEE (reference sequence). The CDR3 loop spans 15 amino acids. This chain's CDR3 is CASSFGGQTDYEQYF. For the CDR3, the DNA is TGTGCCAGCAGCTTCGGGGGACAGACGGACTACGAGCAGTACTTC.

The chain has TRBV2 and TRBJ2-7; D unresolved. Germline assignment: CDR1 SNHLY and CDR2 FYNNEI. The CDR3 sequence is 15 residues long. V gave up 1 base and J gave up 0 bases, with 10 bases separating them. Here the CDR3 DNA reads TGTGCCAGCAGTGAAGGATTACCTAGCTCCTACGAGCAGTACTTC. This encodes CASSEGLPSSYEQYF.

This chain connects TRBV5-1 to TRBJ2-7; 8 nucleotides align to TRBD1. With V trimmed by 1 base and J by 4 bases, 7 bases remained unmatched. The CDR3 totals 15 residues. Germline V gene lookup returns CDR1 SGHRS and CDR2 YFSETQ. The CDR3 bases are TGCGCCAGCAGCTTGTACCAGGGGGCGACTTACGAGCAGTACTTC. Translating it yields CASSLYQGATYEQYF.

This clone was seen only once. V gene TRBV5-4 combines with J gene TRBJ2-6; D unresolved. Germline CDR1 reads SGHNT; CDR2 reads YYREEE (reference sequence). V was cut by 2 bases and J by 0 bases, with 9 bases left in between. The CDR3 has 16 residues. CDR3 amino acids: CASSLRQTSGANVLTF. As DNA, the CDR3 is TGTGCCAGCAGCTTAAGACAAACCTCTGGGGCCAACGTCCTGACTTTC.

This clone was detected only a few times. Distinct nucleotide sequences in the sample also encode this CDR3. J is TRBJ1-1 and V is TRBV10-3, with 7 bases lining up with TRBD1. Unmatched junction bases numbered 2, after V lost 6 bases and J lost 1 base. Germline lookup yields CDR1 ENHRY and CDR2 SYGVKD. This CDR3 has 13 residues. The CDR3 bases are TGTGCCATCAGCGGGACAGAGAACACTGAAGCTTTCTTT. It translates to CAISGTENTEAFF.

The V gene is TRBV7-8, the J gene TRBJ1-2, with 12 bases matching TRBD1. This CDR3 region has 16 residues. The V gene's germline CDR1 is SGHVS and CDR2 FQNEAQ. The trim removed 8 bases at V and 7 bases at J, leaving 14 bases unmatched. The CDR3 sequence is CASGPPAGTGGRGYTF. DNA of the CDR3: TGTGCCAGCGGTCCACCTGCCGGGACAGGGGGCCGTGGCTACACCTTC.

The J gene is TRBJ2-1, the V gene TRBV6-5; D is possibly TRBD1 (5 bases). The ends were cut back, 7 bases at V and 0 bases at J, with 13 bases in the middle. In germline, CDR1 is MNHEY, CDR2 SVGAGI. CDR3 size: 15 residues. The CDR3 bases are TGTGCCAGCAACCCAGGTGGGGCCTCCTACAATGAGCAGTTCTTC. Its protein is CASNPGGASYNEQFF.